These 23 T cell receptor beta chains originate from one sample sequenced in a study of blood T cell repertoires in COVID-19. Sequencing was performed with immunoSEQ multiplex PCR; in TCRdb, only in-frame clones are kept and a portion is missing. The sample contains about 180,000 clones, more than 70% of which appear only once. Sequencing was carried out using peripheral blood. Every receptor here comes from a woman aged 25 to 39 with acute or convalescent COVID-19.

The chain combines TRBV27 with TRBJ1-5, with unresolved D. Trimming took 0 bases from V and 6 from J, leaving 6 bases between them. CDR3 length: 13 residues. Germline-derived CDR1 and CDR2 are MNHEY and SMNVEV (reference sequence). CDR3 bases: TGTGCCAGCAGTTTATCGATCAGTCAGCCCCAGCATTTT. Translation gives CASSLSISQPQHF.

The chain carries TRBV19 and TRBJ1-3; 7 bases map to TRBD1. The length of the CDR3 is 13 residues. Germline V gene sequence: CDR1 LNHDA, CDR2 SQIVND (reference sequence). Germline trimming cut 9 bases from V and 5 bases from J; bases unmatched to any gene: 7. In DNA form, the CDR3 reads TGTGCCAGCCTAAACAGGGGCCGAAACACCATATATTTT. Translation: CASLNRGRNTIYF.

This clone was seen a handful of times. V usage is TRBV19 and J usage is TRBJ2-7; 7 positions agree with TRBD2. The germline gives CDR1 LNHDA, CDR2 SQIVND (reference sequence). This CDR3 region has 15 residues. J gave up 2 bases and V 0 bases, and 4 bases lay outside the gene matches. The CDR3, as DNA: TGTGCCAGTAGTATAGATCTAGCGGATCCCTACGAGCAGTACTTC. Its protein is CASSIDLADPYEQYF. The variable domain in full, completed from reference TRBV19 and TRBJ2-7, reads DGGITQSPKYLFRKEGQNVTLSCEQNLNHDAMYWYRQDPGQGLRLIYYSQIVNDFQKGDIAEGYSVSREKKESFPLTVTSAQKNPTAFYLCASSIDLADPYEQYFGPGTRLTVT.

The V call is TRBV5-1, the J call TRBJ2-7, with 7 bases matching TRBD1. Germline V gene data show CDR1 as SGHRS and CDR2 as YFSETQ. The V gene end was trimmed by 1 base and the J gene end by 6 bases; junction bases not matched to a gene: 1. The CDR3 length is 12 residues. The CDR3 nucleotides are TGCGCCAGCAGCTTGCACAGGGGCGAGCAGTACTTC. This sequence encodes CASSLHRGEQYF. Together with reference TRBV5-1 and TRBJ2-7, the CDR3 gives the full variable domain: KAGVTQTPRYLIKTRGQQVTLSCSPISGHRSVSWYQQTPGQGLQFLFEYFSETQRNKGNFPGRFSGRQFSNSRSEMNVSTLELGDSALYLCASSLHRGEQYFGPGTRLTVT.

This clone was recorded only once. The CDR3 protein is CASSSRDSFYGYTF. The CDR3 region has the DNA TGTGCCAGCAGTTCCCGGGATTCGTTCTATGGCTACACCTTC. This chain uses TRBV27 with TRBJ1-2; D is unresolved. Germline CDR1 and CDR2: MNHEY and SMNVEV (reference sequence). The V end lost 4 bases, the J end lost 4 bases, and 13 bases lay between the germline ends. The CDR3 loop spans 14 amino acids.

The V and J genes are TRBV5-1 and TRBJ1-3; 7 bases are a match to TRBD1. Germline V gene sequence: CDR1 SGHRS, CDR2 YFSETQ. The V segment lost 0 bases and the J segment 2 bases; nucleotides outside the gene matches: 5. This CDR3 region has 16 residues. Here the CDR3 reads CASSLGTGSTGNTIYF. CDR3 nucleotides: TGCGCCAGCAGCTTGGGGACAGGTTCGACTGGAAACACCATATATTTT. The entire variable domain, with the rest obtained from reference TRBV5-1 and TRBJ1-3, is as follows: KAGVTQTPRYLIKTRGQQVTLSCSPISGHRSVSWYQQTPGQGLQFLFEYFSETQRNKGNFPGRFSGRQFSNSRSEMNVSTLELGDSALYLCASSLGTGSTGNTIYFGEGSWLTVV.

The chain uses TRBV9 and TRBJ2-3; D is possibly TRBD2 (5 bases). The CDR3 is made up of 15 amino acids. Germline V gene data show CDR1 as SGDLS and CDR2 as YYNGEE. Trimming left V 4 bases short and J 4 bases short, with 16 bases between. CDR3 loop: CASSLWGANPDTQYF. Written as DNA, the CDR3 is TGTGCCAGCAGCCTTTGGGGAGCCAACCCAGATACGCAGTATTTT.

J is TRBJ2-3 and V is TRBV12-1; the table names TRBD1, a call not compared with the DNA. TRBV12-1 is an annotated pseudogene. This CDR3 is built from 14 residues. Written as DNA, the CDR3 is TGTGCCAGCAGCTTGGGACAGATCACAGATACGCAGTATTTT. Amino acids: CASSLGQITDTQYF.

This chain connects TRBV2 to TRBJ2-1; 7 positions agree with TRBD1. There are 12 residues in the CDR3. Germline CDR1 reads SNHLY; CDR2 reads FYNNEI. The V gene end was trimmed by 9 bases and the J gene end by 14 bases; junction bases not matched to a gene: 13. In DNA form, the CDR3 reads TGTGCCAGTAGGGGGTCAGGACAGGATGAGTTCTTC. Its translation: CASRGSGQDEFF.

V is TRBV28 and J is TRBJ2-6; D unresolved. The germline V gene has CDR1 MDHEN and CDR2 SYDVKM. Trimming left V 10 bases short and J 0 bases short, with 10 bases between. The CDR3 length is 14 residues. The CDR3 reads CATKTGSGANVLTF. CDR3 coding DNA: TGTGCCACCAAGACGGGCTCTGGGGCCAACGTCCTGACTTTC.

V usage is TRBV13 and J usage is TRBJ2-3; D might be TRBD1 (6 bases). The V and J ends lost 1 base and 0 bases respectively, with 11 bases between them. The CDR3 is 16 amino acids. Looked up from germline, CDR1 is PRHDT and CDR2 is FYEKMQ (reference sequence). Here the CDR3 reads CASSLVGGGSTDTQYF. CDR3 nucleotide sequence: TGTGCCAGCAGCTTAGTGGGTGGGGGCAGCACAGATACGCAGTATTTT.

CDR3 loop: CASSPLDRGLRTEAFF. The CDR3 bases are TGTGCCAGCTCACCGCTAGACAGGGGGCTTCGGACTGAAGCTTTCTTT. The genes are TRBV18 and TRBJ1-1, with TRBD1 matching 10 bases. This CDR3 is 16 amino acids long. V was clipped by 3 bases and J by 5 bases; unmatched bases: 9. CDR1 is KGHSH and CDR2 is LQKENI in the germline V gene.

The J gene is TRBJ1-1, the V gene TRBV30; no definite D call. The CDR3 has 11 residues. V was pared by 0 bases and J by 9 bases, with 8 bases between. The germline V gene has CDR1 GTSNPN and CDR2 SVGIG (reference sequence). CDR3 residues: CAWSVTVQAFF. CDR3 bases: TGTGCCTGGAGTGTAACAGTCCAAGCTTTCTTT.

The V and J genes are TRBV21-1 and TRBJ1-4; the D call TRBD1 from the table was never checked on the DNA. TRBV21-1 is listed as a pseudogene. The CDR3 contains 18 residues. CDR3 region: CASSKTLAAPTTNEKLFF. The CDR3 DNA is TGTGCCAGCAGCAAAACGCTGGCCGCACCCACAACTAATGAAAAACTGTTTTTT.

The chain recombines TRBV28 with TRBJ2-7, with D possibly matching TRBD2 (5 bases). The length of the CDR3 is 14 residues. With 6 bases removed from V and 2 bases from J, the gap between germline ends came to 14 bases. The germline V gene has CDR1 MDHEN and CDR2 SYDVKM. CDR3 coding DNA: TGTGCCAGCAGAGAGTCCCGGGGAGCCTACGAGCAGTACTTC. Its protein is CASRESRGAYEQYF.

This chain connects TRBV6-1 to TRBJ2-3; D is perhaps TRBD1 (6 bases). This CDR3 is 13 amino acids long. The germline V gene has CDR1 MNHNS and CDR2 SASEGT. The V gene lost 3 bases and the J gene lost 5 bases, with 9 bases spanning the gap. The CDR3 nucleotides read TGTGCCAGCAGTGACAGGGGATTAGATACGCAGTATTTT. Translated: CASSDRGLDTQYF.

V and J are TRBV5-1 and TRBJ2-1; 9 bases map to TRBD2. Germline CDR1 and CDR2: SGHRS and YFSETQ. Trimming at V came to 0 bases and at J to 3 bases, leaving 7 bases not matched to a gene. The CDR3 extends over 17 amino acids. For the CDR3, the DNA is TGCGCCAGCAGCTTGGTGATTAGCGGGAGCTACTACAATGAGCAGTTCTTC. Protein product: CASSLVISGSYYNEQFF.

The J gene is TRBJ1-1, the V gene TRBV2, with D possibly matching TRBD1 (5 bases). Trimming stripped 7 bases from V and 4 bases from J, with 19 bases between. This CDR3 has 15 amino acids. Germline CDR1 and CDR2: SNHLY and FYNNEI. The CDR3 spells CASNLFDGGGTEAFF. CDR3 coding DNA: TGTGCCAGCAACCTATTCGACGGGGGGGGCACTGAAGCTTTCTTT.

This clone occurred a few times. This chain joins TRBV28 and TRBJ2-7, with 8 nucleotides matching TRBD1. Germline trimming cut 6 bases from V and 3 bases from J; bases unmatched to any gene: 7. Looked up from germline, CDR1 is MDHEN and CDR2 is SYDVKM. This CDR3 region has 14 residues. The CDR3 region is CASRPRDRSYEQYF. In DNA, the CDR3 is TGTGCCAGCAGACCGAGGGACAGGAGCTACGAGCAGTACTTC.

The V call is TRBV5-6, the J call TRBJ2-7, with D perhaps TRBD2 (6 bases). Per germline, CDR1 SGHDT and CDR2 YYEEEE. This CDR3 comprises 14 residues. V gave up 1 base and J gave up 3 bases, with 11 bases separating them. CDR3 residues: CASSLYGLLYEQYF. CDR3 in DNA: TGTGCCAGCAGCTTGTACGGACTACTCTACGAGCAGTACTTC.

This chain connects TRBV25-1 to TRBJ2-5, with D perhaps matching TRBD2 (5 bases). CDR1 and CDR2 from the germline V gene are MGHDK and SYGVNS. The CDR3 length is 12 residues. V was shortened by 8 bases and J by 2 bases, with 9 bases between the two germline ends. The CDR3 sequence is CASGRRQETQYF. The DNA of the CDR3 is TGTGCCAGCGGGAGACGTCAAGAGACCCAGTACTTC.

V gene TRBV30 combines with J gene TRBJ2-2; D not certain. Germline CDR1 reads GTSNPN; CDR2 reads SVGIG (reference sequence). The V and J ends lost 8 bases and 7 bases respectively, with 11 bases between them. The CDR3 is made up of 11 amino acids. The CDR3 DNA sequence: TGTGCCGTTCAGGATGACGGGGAGCTGTTTTTT. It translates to CAVQDDGELFF. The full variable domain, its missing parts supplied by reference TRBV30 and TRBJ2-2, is SQTIHQWPATLVQPVGSPLSLECTVEGTSNPNLYWYRQAAGRGLQLLFYSVGIGQISSEVPQNLSASRPQDRQFILSSKKLLLSDSGFYLCAVQDDGELFFGEGSRLTVL.

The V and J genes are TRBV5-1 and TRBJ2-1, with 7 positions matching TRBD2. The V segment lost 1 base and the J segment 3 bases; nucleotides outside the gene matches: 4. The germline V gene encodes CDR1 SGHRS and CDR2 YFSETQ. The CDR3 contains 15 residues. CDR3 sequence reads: CASSLRLAFYNEQFF. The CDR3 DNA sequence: TGCGCCAGCAGCTTGAGACTAGCATTCTACAATGAGCAGTTCTTC.